The 4 T cell receptor beta chains listed next were all sequenced from one sample in a study of blood T cell repertoires in COVID-19. The table came from immunoSEQ multiplex PCR; TCRdb's copy has only in-frame clones and leaves some out. Found here are roughly 62,000 clones, around 87% of them singletons; the top ten hold 7.4%. The sample consisted of peripheral blood. The receptors derive from a human donor with active COVID-19. The donor label of this sample is uncertain.

This clone has just one count. V and J are TRBV7-8 and TRBJ2-3; TRBD1 matches at 9 bases. Per germline, CDR1 SGHVS and CDR2 FQNEAQ. This CDR3 is built from 18 residues. The junction had 17 bases not matched to a gene; V was cut back by 3 bases and J by 7 bases. The CDR3: CASSFRLSWTGEPYTQYF. The CDR3 DNA sequence: TGTGCCAGCAGCTTTCGTCTTTCCTGGACAGGGGAACCCTATACGCAGTATTTT.

This CDR3 is CASSFGGTGAEQYF. CDR3 sequence (DNA): TGCGCCAGCAGCTTTGGGGGGACAGGAGCCGAGCAGTACTTC. The V call is TRBV5-1, the J call TRBJ2-7, with 8 nucleotides matching TRBD1. Trimming at V came to 2 bases and at J to 6 bases, leaving 7 bases not matched to a gene. Germline V gives CDR1 SGHRS, CDR2 YFSETQ. The CDR3 has 14 amino acids.

This clone showed up just a few times. The V call is TRBV7-9, the J call TRBJ1-6; D gene ambiguous. CDR3 length: 17 residues. In germline, CDR1 is SEHNR, CDR2 FQNEAQ (reference sequence). V was cut by 3 bases and J by 0 bases, with 12 bases left in between. Here the CDR3 reads CASSFTDISSYNSPLHF. The CDR3, as DNA: TGTGCCAGCAGCTTCACAGATATAAGCTCCTATAATTCACCCCTCCACTTT.

The chain joins TRBV7-9 to TRBJ2-2; 9 nucleotides align to TRBD2. Germline assignment: CDR1 SEHNR and CDR2 FQNEAQ (reference sequence). V lost 5 bases and J lost 4; bases outside the gene matches: 14. This CDR3 region has 18 residues. DNA of the CDR3: TGTGCCAGCAGCCCAATCGGCCTAGCGGGGCGAATCACCGGGGAGCTGTTTTTT. Its protein product is CASSPIGLAGRITGELFF.